This TCR beta chain was recovered during a study of T cells in Graves' hyperthyroidism and ophthalmopathy. Exclusion followed for patients with uncontrolled infection, other autoimmune disease, pregnancy or lactation. Clinicians diagnosed patients from clinical symptoms, serum thyroxine and TRAb, thyroid ultrasound and orbital computed tomography. The V gene lost 1 base and the J gene lost 2 bases, with 9 bases spanning the gap. Per germline, CDR1 SQVTM and CDR2 ANQGSEA. The CDR3 is made up of 13 amino acids. To note about this clonotype: Its antigen is currently unknown.

Study-wide points: Ophthalmopathy got predicted by the model a median approximately 6.3 months before its onset.

It was RNA transcripts that yielded the amplified TCR beta CDR3 regions. The study used the HTBI primer set for a first-round RT-PCR of the TCR CDR3. TCRdb re-called the multiplex PCR reads with MiXCR, one entry per CDR3 protein. This sample carries 660,000 or so distinct CDR3 sequences, less than 45% of them seen once, and the ten largest clones take 6.5% to 9%. This rearrangement joins TRBV29-1 to TRBJ2-7, with TRBD1 as a possible D gene (6 bases). The TCR was taken from an adult man with Graves' disease, either hyperthyroidism or ophthalmopathy (not recorded which). The sample consisted of peripheral blood or thyroid tissue (not recorded which). The CDR3 spells CSVEGGRPYEQYF. CDR3 nucleotide sequence: TGCAGCGTTGAAGGGGGGCGACCCTACGAGCAGTACTTC.